This TCR beta chain came from a study of a mutant IDH1 vaccine in newly diagnosed glioma (dated by TCRdb to the early 2020s). A note on the overall study: Eight vaccinations were administered to patients in weeks 1, 3, 5, 7, 11, 15, 19 and 23, corresponding to visits V03 through V10. Prior to enrollment, standard therapy consisting of radiotherapy alone, temozolomide alone, or radiochemotherapy with temozolomide had been administered to patients, with the combination being received by most patients. Longitudinal TCRB deep sequencing was done for roughly 23 treated patients, wherever samples were available for exploratory analyses. In the chemotherapy-containing groups, vaccination started alongside temozolomide cycles, whereas in patients who had radiotherapy alone it started 4-6 weeks after radiotherapy. Peripheral blood was drawn at six visits: V03 (baseline), V05, V07, V10, V12 and V13. Of the 25 to 35 patients who were treated, around 60% were male and around 40% were female, and the mean age was approximately 40 years. Paper-wide results and their limitations: It was noted by the authors that analyses of patient blood samples could not be reproduced owing to sample limitations. Vaccine-induced immune responses across multiple MHC alleles were detected in 93.3% of patients. Availability determined which PBMC samples were chosen for TCRB deep sequencing. Pseudoprogression seemed to be unrelated to changes in the top peripheral T cell clonotypes found by TCRB sequencing.

The time point label, as the study defines it: week 23, last vaccination. Each vaccine dose was 300 ug of a 20-mer mutant IDH1 peptide in Montanide, given subcutaneously with topical imiquimod. Newly diagnosed WHO grade 3 or 4 IDH1-mutant astrocytomas showing loss of nuclear ATRX were present in the donors. The samples were drawn from NOA16, a multicentre, single-arm, open-label phase I trial in Germany that tested a mutant IDH1 peptide vaccine in humans for the first time. Genomic DNA for TCRB sequencing was extracted from EDTA blood using the DNeasy Blood and Tissue Kit. The germline V gene (reference sequence) provides CDR1 WNHNN and CDR2 SYGVQD. From the cysteine through the phenylalanine, the CDR3 covers 16 amino acids. Library prep was done by the immunoSEQ multiplex PCR assay. Rearranged TCR beta chain sequences were amplified using the hsTCRB Kit according to the manufacturer's protocol. An Illumina MiSeq was used to sequence the TCRB libraries. As for how the authors treated the data: The proprietary platform of the kit vendor was used for demultiplexing, trimming and gene mapping. What TCRdb holds here is the immuneACCESS table cut down to in-frame rearrangements. Part of the clones is not present; checked against another copy, under half of the missing clones reflect an unresolved V gene, and the others are unexplained. V, J and clone size reflect that table, while D and trimming were determined from the DNA. The sample table holds under 85,000 clones, of which approximately 85% were seen once. Of the sample, over 0.7% falls within the top ten clones.

A note on this clone: Its target antigen remains unknown. The DNA is omitted, as the CDR3 cannot be located on it reliably, and the CDR3 follows TCRdb's listing.

Rearrangement joined TRBV10-1 to TRBJ1-6. Sequencing was performed on PBMCs, taken from a glioma patient whose treatment included an IDH1 peptide vaccine. The TCR originated in a woman aged 50 to 60 with glioma. The CDR3 protein: CACYSCGVSYNSPLHF.